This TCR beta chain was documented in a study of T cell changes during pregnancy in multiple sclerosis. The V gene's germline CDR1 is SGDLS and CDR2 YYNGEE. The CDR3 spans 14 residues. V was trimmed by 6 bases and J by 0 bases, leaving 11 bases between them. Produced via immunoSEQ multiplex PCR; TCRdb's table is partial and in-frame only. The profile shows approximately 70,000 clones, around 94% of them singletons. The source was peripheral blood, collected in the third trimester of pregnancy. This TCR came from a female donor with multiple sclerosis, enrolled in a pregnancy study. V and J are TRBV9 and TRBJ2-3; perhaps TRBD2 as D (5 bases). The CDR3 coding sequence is TGTGCCAGCAACCCGGCTAGCAGCACAGATACGCAGTATTTT. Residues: CASNPASSTDTQYF.